The clone carrying this T cell receptor (beta chain) appeared many times. Its antigen is not known. This record comes from a study of T cells in Graves' hyperthyroidism and ophthalmopathy. The CDR3 has 16 residues. Germline V gene lookup returns CDR1 ENHRY and CDR2 SYGVKD. V was trimmed by 4 bases and J by 2 bases, leaving 12 bases between them. Diagnosis relied on clinical symptoms, serum thyroxine and TRAb, thyroid ultrasound and orbital computed tomography. Study findings and constraints: Most thyroid clonotypes expanded above 0.001 were also detected in blood.

TCR beta CDR3 regions were amplified from RNA transcripts. In the first-round RT-PCR of the TCR CDR3, the HTBI primer set was used. A single record per CDR3 protein comes from TCRdb applying MiXCR to the multiplex PCR reads. Of around 580,000 distinct CDR3 sequences listed, around 45% were seen once; the top ten hold about 7.8%. This chain joins TRBV10-3 and TRBJ2-6; possibly TRBD1 for D (5 bases). This TCR was sampled from a woman aged 18-35 years with Graves' hyperthyroidism. Sample: peripheral blood or thyroid tissue (not recorded which). CDR3 coding DNA: TGTGCCATCAGTGGCCCTCCAGGGACTGGGGCCAACGTCCTGACTTTC. This gives the protein CAISGPPGTGANVLTF.